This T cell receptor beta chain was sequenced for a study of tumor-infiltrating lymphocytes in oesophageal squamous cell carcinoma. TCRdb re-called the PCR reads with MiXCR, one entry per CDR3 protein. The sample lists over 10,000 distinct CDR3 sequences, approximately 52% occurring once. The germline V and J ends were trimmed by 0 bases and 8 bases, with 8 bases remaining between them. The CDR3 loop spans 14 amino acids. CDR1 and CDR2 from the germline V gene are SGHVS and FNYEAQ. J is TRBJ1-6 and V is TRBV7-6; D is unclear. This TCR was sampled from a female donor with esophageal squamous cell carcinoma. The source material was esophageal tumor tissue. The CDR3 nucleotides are TGTGCCAGCAGCTTAGCAGGGAGAGATTCACCCCTCCACTTT. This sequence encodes CASSLAGRDSPLHF.